Reported below is one TCR beta chain. Some clones are missing from TCRdb's copy, which holds only in-frame ones; the method was immunoSEQ multiplex PCR. The sample lists about 36,000 clones; 70% to 85% were seen once. The data were obtained in a study of early stage breast cancer tumors. Germline loops: CDR1 GTSNPN, CDR2 SVGIG (reference sequence). This CDR3 contains 18 residues. Trimming took 3 bases from V and 3 from J, leaving 23 bases between them. This clonotype originated in a person in their sixties with breast cancer. The gene calls are TRBV30 and TRBJ2-2; weak D call: TRBD1 (5 bases). Sequenced sample: blood. CDR3 in amino acids: CAWSPLLLRGSYTGELFF. In DNA, the CDR3 is TGTGCCTGGAGCCCCCTCCTCCTTAGGGGATCTTACACCGGGGAGCTGTTTTTT.